This passage covers 4 T cell receptor beta chains from one sample sequenced in a study of shared clonotypes between healthy human individuals. Sequencing used immunoSEQ multiplex PCR; TCRdb keeps in-frame clones, though not all of them. Here the sample spans around 1.1 million clones, 70% to 80% being singletons. The sample taken for sequencing was memory CD4+ T cells from PBMCs. Subset described: CD45RA-negative fraction. Source of these receptors: a man younger than 35 in good health. Some clones in this sample may be carry-over from other donors' samples.

This sequence joins TRBV4-3 and TRBJ1-2, with D unclear. CDR3 length equals 15 residues. The germline V and J ends were trimmed by 1 base and 7 bases, with 16 bases remaining between them. Germline V gene data show CDR1 as LGHNA and CDR2 as YSLEER. The CDR3 bases are TGCGCCAGCAGCCAAGGGCTGGAGAAAGTGGGTGGCTACACCTTC. Its translation is CASSQGLEKVGGYTF.

Points on this clone: Since a much larger clone is just one base distant, this may be a read error. The chain couples TRBV4-2 to TRBJ2-5, with D maybe TRBD2 (6 bases). The CDR3 has 13 residues. Trimming took 2 bases from V and 4 from J, leaving 8 bases between them. Germline V CDR1 and CDR2: LGHNA, YNFKEQ. The CDR3 sequence: CASSQIGGETQYF. The CDR3 DNA follows: TGTGCCAGCAGCCAAATCGGGGGAGAGACCCAGTACTTC.

The chain carries TRBV14 and TRBJ1-1; D perhaps matches TRBD1 (6 bases). Per germline, CDR1 SGHDN and CDR2 FVKESK. The CDR3 has 14 amino acids. The V end lost 4 bases, the J end lost 0 bases, and 9 bases lay between the germline ends. The CDR3, as DNA: TGTGCCAGCAGCCGACAGGACATGAACACTGAAGCTTTCTTT. Protein product: CASSRQDMNTEAFF.

This clone appeared a few times. The J gene is TRBJ2-2, the V gene TRBV2, with D tentatively TRBD1 (6 bases). The CDR3 runs to 16 residues. The ends were cut back, 5 bases at V and 1 base at J, with 14 bases in the middle. Germline loops: CDR1 SNHLY, CDR2 FYNNEI. The CDR3 sequence: CASSQYGTQNTGELFF. The CDR3 DNA reads TGTGCCAGCAGTCAGTACGGGACACAGAACACCGGGGAGCTGTTTTTT.